This TCR beta chain was recovered during a study of CD8+ T cells in alopecia areata. Study information: Tofacitinib treatment spanned 6 to 18 months, with 6 months off drug afterward. Severity of treated patients was scored by affected scalp percentage. General observations from the study: The presence of one nonresponder keeps the tie between baseline CD8+ expansion and response uncertain.

Germline V gene lookup returns CDR1 MGHRA and CDR2 YSYEKL. V was pared by 0 bases and J by 4 bases, with 16 bases between. This CDR3 spans 17 amino acids. Extraction and reverse transcription of RNA yielded cDNA as the sequencing template. Only in-frame clones appear in the TCRdb table, and some are missing; sequencing was by immunoSEQ multiplex PCR. The sample shows tens of thousands of clones, around 42% of them seen only once. Treatment defined: oral pan-JAK inhibitor, 5-10 mg twice daily. On this clone itself: Its cognate antigen is unknown.

This sequence joins TRBV4-1 and TRBJ2-1; the D call may be TRBD1 or TRBD2 (5 bases each). The TCR sequence derives from a human donor with alopecia areata. The sample in question was CD8+ T cells sorted from blood, obtained at roughly week 38, from a patient treated with tofacitinib. The CDR3 DNA sequence: TGCGCCAGCAGCCAAGAAGTCAGCCGAGGGGCGTACAATGAGCAGTTCTTC. Amino acids: CASSQEVSRGAYNEQFF.